The 32 T cell receptor beta chains in this list originate from one sample, sequenced in a study of cytomegalovirus exposure and HLA in healthy donors. This table comes from immunoSEQ multiplex PCR, and its TCRdb copy is limited to in-frame clones, with some not included. There are around 220,000 clones in the sample; 80% to 85% occur only once, and over 12% lies in the top ten. What was sequenced was PBMCs. The receptor set was obtained from a woman between 25 and 40 years old in good health and CMV-seropositive.

The J gene is TRBJ1-5, the V gene TRBV19; maybe TRBD1 (5 bases). Per germline, CDR1 LNHDA and CDR2 SQIVND (reference sequence). V lost 4 bases to trimming and J lost 0 bases, with 7 bases between them. The CDR3 totals 14 residues. The CDR3 here is CASSRTSSNQPQHF. The CDR3 DNA sequence: TGTGCCAGTAGTAGGACATCTAGCAATCAGCCCCAGCATTTT.

This clone was observed many times. The chain combines TRBV6-4 with TRBJ2-3; 8 bases are shared with TRBD2. J gave up 6 bases and V 5 bases, and 10 bases lay outside the gene matches. Germline V CDR1 and CDR2: MRHNA, SNTAGT. The CDR3 covers 15 residues. CDR3 DNA: TGTGCCAGCAGTTCTTCAGCGGGAGTATCGGATACGCAGTATTTT. This gives the protein CASSSSAGVSDTQYF.

The V and J genes are TRBV29-1 and TRBJ1-1; no firm D call. The CDR3 covers 12 residues. V lost 7 bases and J lost 4, with 13 bases in between. Germline CDR1 is SQVTM and CDR2 is ANQGSEA. The CDR3 loop is CSAQRPRTEAFF. In DNA, the CDR3 is TGCAGCGCTCAACGACCCCGCACTGAAGCTTTCTTT.

Here the CDR3 reads CAISSGNTIYF. The CDR3 DNA is TGTGCCATCAGTAGTGGAAACACCATATATTTT. The J gene is TRBJ1-3, the V gene TRBV10-3; no firm D call. There are 11 residues in the CDR3. The germline V gene has CDR1 ENHRY and CDR2 SYGVKD. Trimming removed 5 bases at V and 3 bases at J, with 2 bases between.

Concerning this clone: A far larger clone is only one base removed, so a read error is likely. The J gene is TRBJ1-1, the V gene TRBV4-2; D is ambiguous. The CDR3 is 11 amino acids. Germline V gives CDR1 LGHNA, CDR2 YNFKEQ. The V end was cut by 7 bases, the J end by 0 bases, with 3 bases between. In DNA form, the CDR3 reads TGTGCCAGCACGGTGAACACTGAAGCTTTCTTT. This encodes CASTVNTEAFF.

The J gene is TRBJ1-1, the V gene TRBV4-1; D is perhaps TRBD1 (5 bases). This CDR3 comprises 17 residues. Germline lookup yields CDR1 MGHRA and CDR2 YSYEKL. Trimming shortened V by 1 base and J by 8 bases, and 23 bases separated the two germline ends. The DNA of the CDR3 is TGCGCCAGCAGCCAAGTTTTGACAGCAACACAAAGAACAGAAGCTTTCTTT. The encoded protein is CASSQVLTATQRTEAFF.

The chain links TRBV9 to TRBJ2-7; 14 nucleotides align to TRBD2. The CDR3 sequence is 15 residues long. V gave up 0 bases and J gave up 6 bases; unmatched junction bases: 2. CDR1 and CDR2 from the germline V gene are SGDLS and YYNGEE. The CDR3 DNA sequence: TGTGCCAGCAGCGTAGGCGGGACTAGCGGGAGCGAGCAGTACTTC. This translates into CASSVGGTSGSEQYF. Full variable domain (rest looked up from reference TRBV9 and TRBJ2-7): DSGVTQTPKHLITATGQRVTLRCSPRSGDLSVYWYQQSLDQGLQFLIQYYNGEERAKGNILERFSAQQFPDLHSELNLSSLELGDSALYFCASSVGGTSGSEQYFGPGTRLTVT.

This clone was picked up a small number of times. The chain is built from TRBV6-1 and TRBJ2-7, with D perhaps matching TRBD1 (5 bases). The length of the CDR3 is 11 residues. Germline CDR1 and CDR2: MNHNS and SASEGT. Trimming took off 3 bases at V and 7 bases at J, with 7 bases between the two ends. In DNA form, the CDR3 reads TGTGCCAGCAGTGACACAGGAGAGCAGTACTTC. Protein: CASSDTGEQYF.

The chain has TRBV27 and TRBJ1-2; D is perhaps TRBD1 (6 bases). The CDR3 has 16 amino acids. The germline V gene encodes CDR1 MNHEY and CDR2 SMNVEV (reference sequence). V shed 4 bases and J shed 8 bases, with 23 bases lying between them. In nucleotides, the CDR3 is TGTGCCAGCAGTTCTGCGGGGGGCAGGGCAATAAGGGGCTACACCTTC. The encoded protein is CASSSAGGRAIRGYTF.

V usage is TRBV27 and J usage is TRBJ2-7, with D perhaps matching TRBD1 (6 bases). The CDR3 is 14 residues long. Trimming stripped 5 bases from V and 3 bases from J, with 14 bases between. Germline loops: CDR1 MNHEY, CDR2 SMNVEV (reference sequence). The DNA for the CDR3 is TGTGCCAGCAGTCAGCGACAGGAGGACTACGAGCAGTACTTC. As protein: CASSQRQEDYEQYF.

The rearrangement joins TRBV4-1 to TRBJ2-7; D perhaps matches TRBD1 (6 bases). The CDR3 is made up of 13 amino acids. V gave up 4 bases and J gave up 3 bases, with 10 bases separating them. Per the germline V gene, CDR1 is MGHRA and CDR2 is YSYEKL. Written as DNA, the CDR3 is TGCGCCAGCAGCCCCCGGGACATCTACGAGCAGTACTTC. Translating gives CASSPRDIYEQYF.

This clone was counted a few times. The chain has TRBV13 and TRBJ2-6; D perhaps matches TRBD1 (6 bases). The CDR3 extends over 18 amino acids. Per germline, CDR1 PRHDT and CDR2 FYEKMQ (reference sequence). Trimming took 3 bases from V and 4 from J, leaving 19 bases between them. This CDR3 reads CASSFRTGGARGANVLTF. The CDR3 nucleotides read TGTGCCAGCAGCTTCCGGACTGGGGGCGCGAGAGGGGCCAACGTCCTGACTTTC.

Turning to this clone: Germline is not matched at one junction end, which may reflect a read error. The V call is TRBV2, the J call TRBJ2-5, with TRBD1 identical over 10 bases. Germline CDR1 SNHLY, CDR2 FYNNEI. This CDR3 is 19 amino acids long. The CDR3 sequence: CTQQVYYGTDRGRLETQYF. The DNA of the CDR3 is TGCACGCAGCAGGTTTATTACGGGACTGACAGGGGGCGCTTAGAGACCCAGTACTTC.

In its sample, this clone was seen a few times. This chain joins TRBV10-3 and TRBJ2-7; 8 nucleotides agree with TRBD2. The CDR3 totals 16 residues. V lost 0 bases and J lost 6; bases outside the gene matches: 10. Germline lookup yields CDR1 ENHRY and CDR2 SYGVKD. The CDR3 DNA reads TGTGCCATCAGTGAGTCAACTAGCGGTAGGGCATCCGAGCAGTACTTC. Amino acid sequence: CAISESTSGRASEQYF.

The chain joins TRBV28 to TRBJ2-7; D unclear. This CDR3 is built from 12 residues. Deletions cut 5 bases from V and 3 bases from J, with 8 bases between. Germline CDR1 reads MDHEN; CDR2 reads SYDVKM. The CDR3 DNA is TGTGCCAGCAGTCGATTGGGCTACGAGCAGTACTTC. This encodes CASSRLGYEQYF.

This clone came up a few times. The rearrangement uses TRBV6-1 and TRBJ2-2, with 7 bases lining up with TRBD1. With 11 bases clipped from V and 5 bases from J, the junction kept 8 bases outside the gene matches. Per germline, CDR1 MNHNS and CDR2 SASEGT. The CDR3 consists of 13 residues. The CDR3 spells CAGATGWTGELFF. For the CDR3, the DNA is TGTGCCGGGGCGACAGGGTGGACCGGGGAGCTGTTTTTT.

The rearrangement joins TRBV7-9 to TRBJ2-5; D unresolved. V was trimmed by 5 bases and J by 5 bases, leaving 12 bases between them. CDR1 SEHNR and CDR2 FQNEAQ come from the germline V gene (reference sequence). The CDR3 extends over 13 amino acids. The CDR3 region is CASSQDQRETQYF. The CDR3 DNA follows: TGTGCCAGCAGCCAGGACCAAAGGGAGACCCAGTACTTC.

The chain links TRBV4-3 to TRBJ2-6, with D unclear. CDR3 size: 16 residues. V was shortened by 0 bases and J by 2 bases, with 8 bases between the two germline ends. Germline CDR1 LGHNA, CDR2 YSLEER. CDR3 in DNA: TGCGCCAGCAGCCAAGATAATGGGGCTGGGGCCAACGTCCTGACTTTC. It translates to CASSQDNGAGANVLTF.

This clone was seen once. V and J are TRBV5-1 and TRBJ2-3; 10 bases are shared with TRBD1. Germline lookup yields CDR1 SGHRS and CDR2 YFSETQ. The length of the CDR3 is 15 residues. V trimming: 5 bases; J trimming: 6 bases; junction bases outside the gene matches: 9. This CDR3 is CASRPGQGDYDTQYF. The CDR3, as DNA: TGCGCCAGCAGGCCAGGACAGGGGGATTACGATACGCAGTATTTT.

The J gene is TRBJ2-5, the V gene TRBV5-6; 12 bases map to TRBD1. This CDR3 has 15 amino acids. In germline, CDR1 is SGHDT, CDR2 YYEEEE. V was pared by 0 bases and J by 4 bases, with 1 base of the junction left unmatched. The CDR3 sequence: CASSLVGQGAETQYF. The CDR3 DNA sequence: TGTGCCAGCAGCTTGGTGGGACAGGGGGCAGAGACCCAGTACTTC. Complete variable domain (other parts from reference TRBV5-6 and TRBJ2-5): DAGVTQSPTHLIKTRGQQVTLRCSPKSGHDTVSWYQQALGQGPQFIFQYYEEEERQRGNFPDRFSGHQFPNYSSELNVNALLLGDSALYLCASSLVGQGAETQYFGPGTRLLVL.

The chain carries TRBV29-1 and TRBJ2-1, with TRBD1 as a possible D gene (5 bases). V dropped 6 bases and J dropped 0 bases, with 9 bases sitting between them. The CDR3 is made up of 13 amino acids. CDR1 and CDR2 (germline): SQVTM, ANQGSEA. The DNA of the CDR3 is TGCAGCGTACGACAGAGCTCCTACAATGAGCAGTTCTTC. This encodes CSVRQSSYNEQFF.

The rearrangement uses TRBV5-1 and TRBJ2-7; no reliable D call. Trimming left V 0 bases short and J 3 bases short, with 4 bases between. Germline CDR1 reads SGHRS; CDR2 reads YFSETQ. CDR3 length: 12 amino acids. CDR3 loop: CASSLDHYEQYF. In nucleotides, the CDR3 is TGCGCCAGCAGCTTGGACCACTACGAGCAGTACTTC.

The chain links TRBV6-5 to TRBJ1-1; unclear D gene. The germline V and J ends were trimmed by 6 bases and 6 bases, with 17 bases remaining between them. This CDR3 region has 14 residues. The germline CDR1 and CDR2 sequences are MNHEY and SVGAGI. This chain's CDR3 is CASRSVGEDAEAFF. The CDR3 region has the DNA TGTGCCAGCAGGTCAGTCGGCGAGGACGCTGAAGCTTTCTTT.

This clone was counted once. The chain has TRBV2 and TRBJ2-1; 7 bases are a match to TRBD1. Germline V CDR1 and CDR2: SNHLY, FYNNEI. V shed 4 bases, J shed 6 bases, and the junction held 6 bases outside the gene matches. This CDR3 has 14 amino acids. CDR3 coding DNA: TGTGCCAGCAGTGGAGACAGGGCGGTCAATGAGCAGTTCTTC. Translated, it gives CASSGDRAVNEQFF.

The chain combines TRBV30 with TRBJ2-7; 9 bases are a match to TRBD1. Germline-derived CDR1 and CDR2 are GTSNPN and SVGIG (reference sequence). The length of the CDR3 is 15 residues. With 1 base clipped from V and 6 bases from J, the junction kept 10 bases outside the gene matches. The chain's CDR3 is CAWSAPWTGVGEQYF. DNA for the CDR3: TGTGCCTGGAGTGCCCCATGGACAGGGGTCGGCGAGCAGTACTTC.

V and J are TRBV29-1 and TRBJ1-2; D is undetermined. The length of the CDR3 is 11 residues. Germline V lookup: CDR1 SQVTM, CDR2 ANQGSEA. The V end was cut by 4 bases, the J end by 6 bases, with 9 bases between. CDR3 coding DNA: TGCAGCGTTGGCGAGATCCATGGCTACACCTTC. This codes for CSVGEIHGYTF.

The V and J genes are TRBV6-5 and TRBJ2-7, with a weak D call TRBD1 (6 bases). The CDR3 extends over 16 amino acids. Trimming stripped 2 bases from V and 2 bases from J, with 16 bases between. Germline assignment: CDR1 MNHEY and CDR2 SVGAGI. The CDR3 coding sequence is TGTGCCAGCAGTTACGGCACCGGGACATCAACCTACGAGCAGTACTTC. Its translation is CASSYGTGTSTYEQYF.

The chain has TRBV28 and TRBJ1-5; D gene unclear. Per germline, CDR1 MDHEN and CDR2 SYDVKM. The CDR3 is made up of 13 amino acids. Trimming pared 5 bases from V and 1 base from J, leaving 6 bases between. In nucleotides, the CDR3 is TGTGCCAGCAGTATAAAGAGCAATCAGCCCCAGCATTTT. This encodes CASSIKSNQPQHF.

V and J are TRBV7-3 and TRBJ2-1; a weak D match, TRBD2 (5 bases). The CDR3 consists of 13 residues. Trimming pared 5 bases from V and 5 bases from J, leaving 10 bases between. CDR1 is SGHTA and CDR2 is FQGTGA in the germline V gene. CDR3 DNA sequence: TGTGCCAGCAGCAGAGGGCCCAACAATGAGCAGTTCTTC. This translates into CASSRGPNNEQFF.

V and J are TRBV7-3 and TRBJ1-1; tentatively, D is TRBD1 (5 bases). There are 14 residues in the CDR3. Germline V gives CDR1 SGHTA, CDR2 FQGTGA. With 4 bases removed from V and 3 bases from J, the gap between germline ends came to 12 bases. CDR3 DNA: TGTGCCAGCAGCTCGGGACCCTACGACACTGAAGCTTTCTTT. This codes for CASSSGPYDTEAFF. The whole variable domain, filled in from reference TRBV7-3 and TRBJ1-1, reads GAGVSQTPSNKVTEKGKYVELRCDPISGHTALYWYRQSLGQGPEFLIYFQGTGAADDSGLPNDRFFAVRPEGSVSTLKIQRTERGDSAVYLCASSSGPYDTEAFFGQGTRLTVV.

This clone was detected once. The chain couples TRBV5-1 to TRBJ2-7; D may be TRBD1 (5 bases). Germline V gives CDR1 SGHRS, CDR2 YFSETQ. Trimming shortened V by 0 bases and J by 3 bases, and 13 bases separated the two germline ends. CDR3 length equals 15 residues. This CDR3 is CASSLALDNYYEQYF. The CDR3 DNA sequence: TGCGCCAGCAGCTTGGCCCTGGACAACTACTACGAGCAGTACTTC.

The rearrangement links TRBV28 to TRBJ1-5; no clear D gene. The CDR3 has 12 amino acids. Trimming pared 3 bases from V and 5 bases from J, leaving 5 bases between. Germline CDR1 reads MDHEN; CDR2 reads SYDVKM. CDR3 sequence reads: CASSLVDQPQHF. The CDR3 coding sequence is TGTGCCAGCAGTTTGGTCGATCAGCCCCAGCATTTT. The whole variable domain, remainder taken from reference TRBV28 and TRBJ1-5, is DVKVTQSSRYLVKRTGEKVFLECVQDMDHENMFWYRQDPGLGLRLIYFSYDVKMKEKGDIPEGYSVSREKKERFSLILESASTNQTSMYLCASSLVDQPQHFGDGTRLSIL.